This T cell receptor (beta chain) was observed in a study of cytomegalovirus exposure and HLA in healthy donors. Study-wide results and caveats: HLA alleles showed associations with 16,951 TCR beta sequences in a later analysis, at a 0.05 false discovery rate. Prior analysis indicated that the majority of TCR beta V segments exhibited productivity approximately 87% or approximately 30% of the time. Most observed TCR sequences were rare, whereas some public TCRs were detected in many donors.

PCR involved 60 Vbeta and 13 Jbeta primers. Sequencing used immunoSEQ multiplex PCR; TCRdb keeps in-frame clones, though not all of them. The sample has some 120,000 clones, about 83% seen once. V trimming: 5 bases; J trimming: 9 bases; junction bases outside the gene matches: 11. The germline gives CDR1 MNHEY, CDR2 SVGAGI. The CDR3 is 15 residues long. About this clone itself: Its antigen is as yet unknown.

This sequence joins TRBV6-5 and TRBJ2-5; 11 bases map to TRBD2. The clonotype originates from a female donor in good health and CMV-seronegative. The material sequenced was PBMCs. The CDR3 sequence: CASSRTLAGGGAQYF. CDR3 coding DNA: TGTGCCAGCAGTCGAACCCTAGCGGGGGGTGGGGCCCAGTACTTC.